This T cell receptor (beta chain) was captured by sequencing in a study of blood T cells in healthy people across ages. The sample holds a few counts of this clonotype. Through a sample-barcoded 5' primer and a J-beta primer mix, a second PCR was run for 7 to 11 cycles. Each CDR3 protein is one row after TCRdb ran MiXCR on the 5' RACE reads. In the table there are some 370,000 distinct CDR3 sequences, 45% to 65% of which are singletons. Trimming shortened V by 3 bases and J by 3 bases, and 7 bases separated the two germline ends. This CDR3 has 12 amino acids. CDR1 and CDR2 (germline): DFQATT, SNEGSKA (reference sequence).

The receptor comes from a man aged 60 to 69 in good health. The sample was blood. This chain joins TRBV20-1 and TRBJ2-3, with unresolved D. CDR3: CSASYGTDTQYF. CDR3 bases: TGCAGTGCTAGTTACGGGACAGATACGCAGTATTTT.